This T cell receptor (beta chain) was found in a study of cytomegalovirus exposure and HLA in healthy donors. Background on the study: Tens of millions of unique TCRs, all from HLA-typed donors, were included in an early release of the data. Whole-study findings and limits: As was reported, the HLA-A and HLA-B alleles of most subjects were accurately predicted from TCR beta sequences. Later analysis identified a missense DCLRE1C variant that was linked to TCR beta V- and J-gene trimming.

This clone was observed a few times. Its specificity is unknown. PCR involved 60 Vbeta and 13 Jbeta primers. As processed by the authors: Unique TCR beta chains totaled 80 million to 100 million in a later count, with roughly 11 million of them shared. The data were produced by immunoSEQ multiplex PCR, yet TCRdb's version contains in-frame clones alone and is incomplete. Clonal size and the V and J genes are those of that table, whereas D and trimming came from the DNA. The table includes about 120,000 clones, about 75% detected once. CDR1 and CDR2 (germline): MGHDK, SYGVNS. Trimming at V came to 5 bases and at J to 1 base, leaving 2 bases not matched to a gene. The CDR3 runs to 13 residues.

This clonotype was sampled from a man aged 55-75 years in good health and CMV-seropositive. The chain employs TRBV25-1 and TRBJ2-7; 7 bases line up with TRBD1. Sequenced input: PBMCs. Written as DNA, the CDR3 is TGTGCCAGCAGTACACAGGGGTCCTACGAGCAGTACTTC. Protein: CASSTQGSYEQYF.